This TCR beta chain was documented in a study of CD8+ T cells in alopecia areata (dated by TCRdb to the late 2010s). About the full investigation: Treated patients were enrolled in an open-label pilot trial of oral tofacitinib at 5 to 10 mg twice daily for moderate-to-severe alopecia areata. The RNA source kit depended on sample type: the PAXgene miRNA kit for fixed scalp, the miRNeasy kit for PBMCs, and the RNeasy kit for mouse skin. Scalp clonality was compared among normal scalp (n=4), patchy alopecia areata scalp (n=8), and alopecia totalis/universalis scalp (n=8). Scalp tissue and sorted CD4+ and CD8+ peripheral blood T cells from patchy and totalis/universalis alopecia areata patients and from healthy controls were covered by human TCRbeta sequencing. High-throughput TCRbeta sequencing was used to examine T cell clonal expansion in alopecia areata in both the C3H/HeJ mouse model and human patients. Amplification of TCRbeta CDR3 regions was done by immunoSEQ multiplex PCR using 35 Vbeta forward primers and 13 Jbeta reverse primers. Tofacitinib was given for 6 to 18 months, followed by 6 months of follow-up off drug to assess delayed response and recurrence. In treated patients, disease severity was measured using the SALT score, which gives the percentage of scalp surface area affected. Biopsies were taken from tofacitinib-treated patients at baseline and at 4 and 24 weeks of treatment, and a later scalp biopsy was taken in several of the tofacitinib-treated patients. What the work shows at the level of the full study, not this receptor alone: Compared with normal scalp, lesional scalp, particularly in alopecia totalis/universalis, had higher clonality and more expanded CD8+ clones, which suggests antigenic drive. Because the treated cohort was small and included a single nonresponder, larger studies are needed to assess links between baseline CD8+ expansion and response. Resident alphabeta T cells in normal human skin are also sequenced, complicating scalp TCR repertoire analysis, unlike mouse skin dominated by gammadelta T cells. Tofacitinib significantly decreased scalp clonality and the number of expanded CD8+ clones among the top 100 scalp clones. During tofacitinib treatment, many expanded lesional clones stuck around in both scalp and blood, and this persistence may partly explain why relapse happens after treatment is stopped. Shared TCR sequences between patients were less evident than in mice, which may be partly attributable to HLA diversity in the patient population.

From a lookup of the germline V gene, CDR1 and CDR2 are SQVTM and ANQGSEA. Compared with germline, V lacks 6 bases and J lacks 8 bases; bases without a gene match: 12. From the cysteine through the phenylalanine, the CDR3 covers 14 amino acids. The sequence is cut down to CDR3 DNA, 42 bases in frame from base 1. This clone was observed a handful of times. Its binding antigen is unknown. Base qualities are not at hand, and no much larger clone is one base apart. Reading the label with the study, this specimen's treatment or condition is: oral pan-JAK inhibitor, 5-10 mg twice daily. Lesional scalp punch biopsies and peripheral blood were obtained from alopecia areata patients. After PBMCs were isolated by density centrifugation and stained for CD3, CD4 and CD8, a FACSAria was used to sort CD4+ and CD8+ T cells. Libraries were built with the immunoSEQ multiplex PCR assay. To provide template for TCR sequencing, every sample had RNA extracted and reverse transcribed into cDNA. First-strand cDNA was synthesized using SuperScript III with a 2:1 mix of oligo-dT and random hexamers. A synthetic immune receptor repertoire was used to measure amplification bias, and any remaining bias was corrected computationally. Turning to the authors' computational methods: Raw reads were preprocessed to remove errors, and CDR3 was defined by IMGT conventions from the conserved cysteine to phenylalanine. Clonality was computed by normalizing Shannon entropy by log2 of the number of productive unique TCRs and subtracting the result from 1. Whether scalp clones were CD4 or CD8 was inferred by matching scalp TCRbeta sequences against CD4 and CD8 repertoires sorted from blood. This is the immuneACCESS table as TCRdb keeps it, with only in-frame sequences that have V and J called. A part of the clones is gone; compared with another copy, unresolved V genes explain less than half, and the rest is unexplained. V and J calls and clone size are as listed in that table; D and trimming were resolved from the DNA. The sample table lists some 210,000 clones, roughly 66% of them with a count of one. Approximately 1.2% of the sample rests with the top ten.

Sequencing was performed on CD4+ T cells sorted from blood, taken at week 44, from a patient treated with tofacitinib. This TCR derives from a human donor with alopecia areata. The chain employs TRBV29-1 and TRBJ1-4, and 7 junctional nucleotides match TRBD1. The CDR3: CSVGAEGAWEKLFF. The DNA is TGCAGCGTGGGGGCGGAGGGGGCCTGGGAAAAACTGTTTTTT. With the portions outside the CDR3 filled from the reference TRBV29-1 and TRBJ1-4 genes, the complete variable region becomes SAVISQKPSRDICQRGTSLTIQCQVDSQVTMMFWYRQQPGQSLTLIATANQGSEATYESGFVIDKFPISRPNLTFSTLTVSNMSPEDSSIYLCSVGAEGAWEKLFFGSGTQLSVL.